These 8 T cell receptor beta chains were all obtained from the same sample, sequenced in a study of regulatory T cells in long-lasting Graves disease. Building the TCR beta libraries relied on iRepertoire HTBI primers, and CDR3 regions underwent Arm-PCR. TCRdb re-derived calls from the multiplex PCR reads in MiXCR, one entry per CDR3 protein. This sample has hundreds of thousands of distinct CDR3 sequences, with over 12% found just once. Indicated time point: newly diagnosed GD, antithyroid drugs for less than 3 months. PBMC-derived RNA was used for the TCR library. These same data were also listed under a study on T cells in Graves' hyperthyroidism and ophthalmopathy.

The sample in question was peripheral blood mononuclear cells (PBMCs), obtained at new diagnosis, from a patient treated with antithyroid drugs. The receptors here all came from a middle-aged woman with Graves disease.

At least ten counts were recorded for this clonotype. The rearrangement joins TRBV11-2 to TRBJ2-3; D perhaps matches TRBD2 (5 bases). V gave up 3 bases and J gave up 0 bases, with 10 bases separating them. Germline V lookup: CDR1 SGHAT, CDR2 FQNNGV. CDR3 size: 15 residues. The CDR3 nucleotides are TGTGCCAGCAGCTTTATGGAGGCCAGCACAGATACGCAGTATTTT. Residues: CASSFMEASTDTQYF.

CDR3 bases: TGCGCCAGCAGCCCTAACCTAGACAGACCCTATCAGCCCCAGCATTTT. It is translated as CASSPNLDRPYQPQHF. This chain joins TRBV4-3 and TRBJ1-5; tentatively, D is TRBD1 (5 bases). This CDR3 is built from 16 residues. Trimming stripped 4 bases from V and 5 bases from J, with 18 bases between. Germline V gives CDR1 LGHNA, CDR2 YSLEER.

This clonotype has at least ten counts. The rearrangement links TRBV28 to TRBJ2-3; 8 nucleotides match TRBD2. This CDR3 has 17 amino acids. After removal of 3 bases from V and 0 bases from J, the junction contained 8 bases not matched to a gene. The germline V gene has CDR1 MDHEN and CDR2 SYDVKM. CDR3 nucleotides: TGTGCCAGCAGTTTTTCATTACGCGGGAGGAGCACAGATACGCAGTATTTT. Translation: CASSFSLRGRSTDTQYF.

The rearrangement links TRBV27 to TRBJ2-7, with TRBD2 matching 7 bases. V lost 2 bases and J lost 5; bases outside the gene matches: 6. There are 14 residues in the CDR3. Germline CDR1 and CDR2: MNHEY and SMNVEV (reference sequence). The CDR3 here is CASSLAGVAHEQYF. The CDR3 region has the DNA TGTGCCAGCAGTTTAGCGGGAGTGGCCCACGAGCAGTACTTC.

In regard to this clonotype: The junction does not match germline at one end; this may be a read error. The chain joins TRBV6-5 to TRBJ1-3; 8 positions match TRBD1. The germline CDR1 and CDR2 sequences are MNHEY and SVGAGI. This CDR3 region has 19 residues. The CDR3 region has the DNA TGTGCCAGCAGTTACCTAATGACAGGACAGGGTACCTCTGGAAACGCCATATATTTT. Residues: CASSYLMTGQGTSGNAIYF.

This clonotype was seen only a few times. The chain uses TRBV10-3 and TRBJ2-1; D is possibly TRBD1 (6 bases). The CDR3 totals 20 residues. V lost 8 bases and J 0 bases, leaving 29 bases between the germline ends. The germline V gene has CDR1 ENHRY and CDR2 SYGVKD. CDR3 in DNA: TGTGCCATCCGCCGGGGCCCCCTGCCTCCGACAGGTAGCTCCTACAATGAGCAGTTCTTC. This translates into CAIRRGPLPPTGSSYNEQFF.

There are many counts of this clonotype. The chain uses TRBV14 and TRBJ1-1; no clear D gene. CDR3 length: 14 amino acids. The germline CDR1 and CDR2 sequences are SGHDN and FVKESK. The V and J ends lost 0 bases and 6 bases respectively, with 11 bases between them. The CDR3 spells CASSQETRVSEAFF. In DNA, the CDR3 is TGTGCCAGCAGCCAAGAGACGAGGGTTTCTGAAGCTTTCTTT.

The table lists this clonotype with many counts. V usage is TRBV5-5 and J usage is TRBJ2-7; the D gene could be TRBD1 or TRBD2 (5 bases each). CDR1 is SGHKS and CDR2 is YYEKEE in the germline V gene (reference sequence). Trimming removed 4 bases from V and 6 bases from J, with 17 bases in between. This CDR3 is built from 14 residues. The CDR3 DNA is TGTGCCAGCAGCCCCCCGGGTTCAGGGAGCGAGCAGTACTTC. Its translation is CASSPPGSGSEQYF.